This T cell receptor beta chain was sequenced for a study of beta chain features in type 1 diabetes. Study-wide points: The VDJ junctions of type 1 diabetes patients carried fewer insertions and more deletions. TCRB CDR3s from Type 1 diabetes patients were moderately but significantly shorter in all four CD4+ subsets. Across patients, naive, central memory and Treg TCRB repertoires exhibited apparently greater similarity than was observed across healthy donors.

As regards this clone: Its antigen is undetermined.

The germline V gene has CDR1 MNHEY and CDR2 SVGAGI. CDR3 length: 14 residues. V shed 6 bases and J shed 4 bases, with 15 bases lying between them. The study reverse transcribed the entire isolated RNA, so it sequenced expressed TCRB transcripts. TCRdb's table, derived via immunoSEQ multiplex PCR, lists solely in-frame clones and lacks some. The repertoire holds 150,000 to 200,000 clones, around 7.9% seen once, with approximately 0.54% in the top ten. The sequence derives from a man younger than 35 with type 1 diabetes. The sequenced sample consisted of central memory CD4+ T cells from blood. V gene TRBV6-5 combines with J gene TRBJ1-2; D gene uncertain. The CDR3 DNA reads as TGTGCCAGCAGAGAGGGAGGGATTAGCTATGGCTACACCTTC. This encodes CASREGGISYGYTF.